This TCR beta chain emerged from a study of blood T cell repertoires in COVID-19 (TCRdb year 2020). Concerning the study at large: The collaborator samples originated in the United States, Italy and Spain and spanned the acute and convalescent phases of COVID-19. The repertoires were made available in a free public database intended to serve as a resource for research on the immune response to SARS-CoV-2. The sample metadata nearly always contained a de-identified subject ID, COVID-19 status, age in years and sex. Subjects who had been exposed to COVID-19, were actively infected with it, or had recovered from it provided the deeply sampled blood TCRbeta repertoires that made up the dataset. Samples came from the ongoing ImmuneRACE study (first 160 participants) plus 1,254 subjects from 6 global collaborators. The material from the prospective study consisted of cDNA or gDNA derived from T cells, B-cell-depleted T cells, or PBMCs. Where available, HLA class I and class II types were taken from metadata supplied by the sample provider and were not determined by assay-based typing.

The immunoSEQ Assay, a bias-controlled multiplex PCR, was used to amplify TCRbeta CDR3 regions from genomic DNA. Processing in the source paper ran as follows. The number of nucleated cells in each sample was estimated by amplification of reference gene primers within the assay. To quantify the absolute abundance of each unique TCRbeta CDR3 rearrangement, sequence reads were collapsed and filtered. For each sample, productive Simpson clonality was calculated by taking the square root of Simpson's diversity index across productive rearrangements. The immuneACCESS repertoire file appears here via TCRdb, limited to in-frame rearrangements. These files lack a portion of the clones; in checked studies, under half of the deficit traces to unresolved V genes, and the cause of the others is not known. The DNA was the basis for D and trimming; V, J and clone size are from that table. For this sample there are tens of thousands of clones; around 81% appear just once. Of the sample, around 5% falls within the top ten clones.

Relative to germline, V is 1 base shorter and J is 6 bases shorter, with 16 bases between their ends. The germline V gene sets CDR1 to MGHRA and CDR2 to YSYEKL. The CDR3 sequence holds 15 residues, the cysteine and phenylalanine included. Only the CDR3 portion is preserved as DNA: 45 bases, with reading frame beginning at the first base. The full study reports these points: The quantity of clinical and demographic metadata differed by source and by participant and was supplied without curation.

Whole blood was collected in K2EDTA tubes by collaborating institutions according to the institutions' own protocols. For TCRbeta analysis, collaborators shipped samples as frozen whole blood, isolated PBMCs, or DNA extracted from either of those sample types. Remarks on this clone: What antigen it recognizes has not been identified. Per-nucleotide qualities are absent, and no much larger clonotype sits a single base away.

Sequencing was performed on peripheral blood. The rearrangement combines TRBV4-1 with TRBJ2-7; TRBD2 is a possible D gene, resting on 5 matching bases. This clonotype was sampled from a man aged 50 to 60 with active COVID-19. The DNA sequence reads TGCGCCAGCAGCCAAGGGTGGACGGGGTTAGGCGAGCAGTACTTC. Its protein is CASSQGWTGLGEQYF.